The T cell receptor (beta chain) described here comes from a study of regulatory T cells in long-lasting Graves disease. Turning to the study itself: New Graves' disease cases had less than 3 months of antithyroid drugs.

The length of the CDR3 is 16 residues. The J segment lost 1 base and the V segment lost 5 bases, leaving 9 bases of the junction unmatched. CDR1 and CDR2 (germline): SGDLS, YYNGEE. With iRepertoire HTBI primers and Arm-PCR of CDR3 regions, TCR beta libraries were built. A single record per CDR3 protein comes from TCRdb applying MiXCR to the multiplex PCR reads. The profile shows hundreds of thousands of distinct CDR3 sequences, approximately 16% of them singletons. Time point in this sample: newly diagnosed GD, antithyroid drugs for less than 3 months. Generation of the TCR library employed RNA extracted from PBMCs. The same data also went into a second study, on T cells in Graves' hyperthyroidism and ophthalmopathy. That paper states: In the first-round RT-PCR of the TCR CDR3, the HTBI primer set was used.

The receptor was derived from a man aged 40-49 years with Graves disease. The genes are TRBV9 and TRBJ2-3, with 8 bases that match TRBD2. The starting material was peripheral blood mononuclear cells (PBMCs), obtained at new diagnosis, from a patient treated with antithyroid drugs. The CDR3 DNA follows: TGTGCCAGCAGTTTGTGGCGGGAGGATGGCACAGATACGCAGTATTTT. It is translated as CASSLWREDGTDTQYF.